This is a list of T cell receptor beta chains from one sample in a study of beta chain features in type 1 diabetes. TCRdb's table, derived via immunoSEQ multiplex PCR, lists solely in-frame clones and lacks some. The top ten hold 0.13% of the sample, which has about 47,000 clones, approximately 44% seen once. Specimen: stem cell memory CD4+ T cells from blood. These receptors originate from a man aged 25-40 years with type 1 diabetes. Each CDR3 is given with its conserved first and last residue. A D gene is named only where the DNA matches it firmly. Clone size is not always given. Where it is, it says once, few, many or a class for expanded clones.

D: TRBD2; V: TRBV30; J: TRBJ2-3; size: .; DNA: TGTGCCTGGAGACCCACTGGACGTCGGGGACTAGCGGGAGGTAGAAATACGCAGTATTTT; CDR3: CAWRPTGRRGLAGGRNTQYF
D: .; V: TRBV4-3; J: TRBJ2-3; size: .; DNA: TGCGCCAGCAGCCGAAACAGGGATCCGGTAGAGACGCAGTATTTT; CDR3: CASSRNRDPVETQYF
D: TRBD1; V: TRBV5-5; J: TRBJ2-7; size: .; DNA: TGTGCCAGCAGCGCGAGGACAGGGAACTACGAGCAGTACTTC; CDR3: CASSARTGNYEQYF
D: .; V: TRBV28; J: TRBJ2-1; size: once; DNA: TGTGCCAGTGAACCGAGCTCCTACAATGAGCAGTTCTTC; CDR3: CASEPSSYNEQFF
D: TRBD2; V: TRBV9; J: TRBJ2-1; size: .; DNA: TGTGCCAGCAGCCCACGACTAGCGGTATTCAATGAGCAGTTCTTC; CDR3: CASSPRLAVFNEQFF
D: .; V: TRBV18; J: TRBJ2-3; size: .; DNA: TGTGCCAGCTCACCTAACACAGATACGCAGTATTTT; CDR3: CASSPNTDTQYF
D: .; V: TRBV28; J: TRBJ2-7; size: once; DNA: TGTGCCAGCAGTTCCATTAGCGGTAGCTCCTACGAGCAGTACTTC; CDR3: CASSSISGSSYEQYF
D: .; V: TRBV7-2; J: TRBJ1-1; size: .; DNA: TGTGCCAGCAGCTTCGACAGGCGGGCTGAAGCTTTCTTT; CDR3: CASSFDRRAEAFF
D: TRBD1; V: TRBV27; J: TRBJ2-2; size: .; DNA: TGTGCCAGCAGTTCTACAGGGGCGGGCGGCGCCGGGGAGCTGTTTTTT; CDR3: CASSSTGAGGAGELFF
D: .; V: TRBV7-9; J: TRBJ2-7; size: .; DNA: TGTGCCAGCAGCTCCAATTCCGCGGGATCAAAGGCCTACGAGCAGTACTTC; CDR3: CASSSNSAGSKAYEQYF
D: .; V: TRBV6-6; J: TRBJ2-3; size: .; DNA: TGTGCCAGCAGTTACCCGCCACTGGGCACAGATACGCAGTATTTT; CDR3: CASSYPPLGTDTQYF
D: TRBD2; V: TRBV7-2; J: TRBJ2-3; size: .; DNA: TGTGCCAGCAGCCCTAGCGGGAGGGGGCTGAATACGCAGTATTTT; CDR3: CASSPSGRGLNTQYF
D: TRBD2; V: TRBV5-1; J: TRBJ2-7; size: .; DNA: TGCGCCAGCAGCTTGACTAGCGGGAGTCAAGTAGTGTACTTC; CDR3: CASSLTSGSQVVYF
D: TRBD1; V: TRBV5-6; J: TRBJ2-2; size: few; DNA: TGTGCCAGCAGCTACCGGGACAGGGACACCGGGGAGCTGTTTTTT; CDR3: CASSYRDRDTGELFF
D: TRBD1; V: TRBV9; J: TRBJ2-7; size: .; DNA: TGTGCCAGCAGCGCAGGGACAGGATACTACGAGCAGTACTTC; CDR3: CASSAGTGYYEQYF
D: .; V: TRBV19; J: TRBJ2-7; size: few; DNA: TGTGCCACCCTAGTGGTCCCTAGCGTTCCCTACGAGCAGTACTTC; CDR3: CATLVVPSVPYEQYF
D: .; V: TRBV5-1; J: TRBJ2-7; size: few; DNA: TGCGCCAGCAGAGCGGGTTTCGAGCAGTACTTC; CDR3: CASRAGFEQYF
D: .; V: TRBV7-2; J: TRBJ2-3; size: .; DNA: TGTGCCAGCAGCTTAGGTCTTCTCACAGATACGCAGTATTTT; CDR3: CASSLGLLTDTQYF
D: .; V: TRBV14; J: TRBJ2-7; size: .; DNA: TGTGCCAGCAGCCAAACCCAGGGGCCCTACGAGCAGTACTTC; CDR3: CASSQTQGPYEQYF
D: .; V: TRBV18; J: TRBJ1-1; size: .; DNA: TGTGCCAGCTCACCGATGGGCAGCAAGAACACTGAAGCTTTCTTT; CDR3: CASSPMGSKNTEAFF
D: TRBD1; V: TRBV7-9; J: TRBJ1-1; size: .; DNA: TGTGCCAGCAGCCCAGGACAGGGGGAAGCGGGTCGCACTGAAGCTTTCTTT; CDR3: CASSPGQGEAGRTEAFF
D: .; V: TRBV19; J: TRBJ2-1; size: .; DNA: TGTGCCAGTAGGGAGGATATTTACAATGAGCAGTTCTTC; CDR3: CASREDIYNEQFF
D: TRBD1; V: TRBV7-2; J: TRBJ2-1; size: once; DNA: TGTGCCAGCAGCTCCAGGGGACAGACCCGGAGGAATGAGCAGTTCTTC; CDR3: CASSSRGQTRRNEQFF
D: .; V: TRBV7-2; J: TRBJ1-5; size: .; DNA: TGTGCCAGCAGCTTTGCTCGGGGGGGAGGACAGTTGACGGGTCAGCCCCAGCATTTT; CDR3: CASSFARGGGQLTGQPQHF
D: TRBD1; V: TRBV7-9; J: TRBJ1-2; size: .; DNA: TGTGCCAGCAGCCCACAGGGGATGGGAGGCTACACCTTC; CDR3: CASSPQGMGGYTF
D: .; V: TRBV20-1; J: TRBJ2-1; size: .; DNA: TGCAGTGCTAGGAGGCGCAATGAGCAGTTCTTC; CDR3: CSARRRNEQFF
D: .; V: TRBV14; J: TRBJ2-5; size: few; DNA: TGTGCCAGCAGCCAAATCAATCGACACTTCCAAGAGACCCAGTACTTC; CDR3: CASSQINRHFQETQYF
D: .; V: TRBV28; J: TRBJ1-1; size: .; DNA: TGTGCCAGCAGTTTAGGAGGGGTTTCAAAGCCTGAAGCTTTCTTT; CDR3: CASSLGGVSKPEAFF
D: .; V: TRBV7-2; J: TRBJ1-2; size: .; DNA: TGTGCCAGCAGCTCCCGGTTAGGCTACACCTTC; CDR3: CASSSRLGYTF